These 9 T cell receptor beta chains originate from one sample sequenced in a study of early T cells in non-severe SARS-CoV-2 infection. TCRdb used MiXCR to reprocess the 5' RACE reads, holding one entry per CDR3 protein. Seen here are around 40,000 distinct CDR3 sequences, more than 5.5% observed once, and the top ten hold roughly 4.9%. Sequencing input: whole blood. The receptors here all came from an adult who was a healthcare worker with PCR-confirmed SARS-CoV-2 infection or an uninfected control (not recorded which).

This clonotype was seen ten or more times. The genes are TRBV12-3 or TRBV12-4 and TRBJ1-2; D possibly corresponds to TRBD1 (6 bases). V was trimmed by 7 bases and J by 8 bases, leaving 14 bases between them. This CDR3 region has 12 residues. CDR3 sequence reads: CASTTTGLGYTF. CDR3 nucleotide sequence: TGTGCCAGCACTACTACAGGGCTCGGCTACACCTTC.

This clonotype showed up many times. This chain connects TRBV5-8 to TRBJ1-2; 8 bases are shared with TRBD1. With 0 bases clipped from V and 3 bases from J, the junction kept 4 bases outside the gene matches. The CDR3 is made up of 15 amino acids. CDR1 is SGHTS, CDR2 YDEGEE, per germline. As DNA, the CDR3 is TGTGCCAGCAGCTTGGCCCTGACAGGGGACTATGGCTACACCTTC. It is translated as CASSLALTGDYGYTF.

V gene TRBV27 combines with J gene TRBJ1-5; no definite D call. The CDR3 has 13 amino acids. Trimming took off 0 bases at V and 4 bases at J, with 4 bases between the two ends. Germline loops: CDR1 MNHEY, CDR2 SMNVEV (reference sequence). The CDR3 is CASSLSGNQPQHF. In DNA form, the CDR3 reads TGTGCCAGCAGTTTATCAGGGAATCAGCCCCAGCATTTT.

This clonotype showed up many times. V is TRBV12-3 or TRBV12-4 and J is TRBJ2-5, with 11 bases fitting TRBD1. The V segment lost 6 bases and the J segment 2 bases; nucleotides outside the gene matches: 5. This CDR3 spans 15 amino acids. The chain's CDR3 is CASSPGTGGQETQYF. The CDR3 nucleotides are TGTGCCAGCAGCCCCGGGACAGGGGGTCAAGAGACCCAGTACTTC.

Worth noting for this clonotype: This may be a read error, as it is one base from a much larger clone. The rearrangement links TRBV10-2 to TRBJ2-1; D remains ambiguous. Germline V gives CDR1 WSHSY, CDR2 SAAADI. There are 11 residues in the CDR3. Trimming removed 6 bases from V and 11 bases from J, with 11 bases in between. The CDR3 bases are TGCGCCAGCAGCGTCGTGCGGAAGCAGTTCTTC. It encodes CASSVVRKQFF.

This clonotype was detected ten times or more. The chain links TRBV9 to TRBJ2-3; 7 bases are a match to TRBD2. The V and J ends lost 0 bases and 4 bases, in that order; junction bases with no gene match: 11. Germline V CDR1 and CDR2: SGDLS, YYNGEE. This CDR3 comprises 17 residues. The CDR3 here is CASSVGPGGSGADTQYF. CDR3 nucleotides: TGTGCCAGCAGCGTAGGGCCTGGCGGGAGTGGGGCAGATACGCAGTATTTT.

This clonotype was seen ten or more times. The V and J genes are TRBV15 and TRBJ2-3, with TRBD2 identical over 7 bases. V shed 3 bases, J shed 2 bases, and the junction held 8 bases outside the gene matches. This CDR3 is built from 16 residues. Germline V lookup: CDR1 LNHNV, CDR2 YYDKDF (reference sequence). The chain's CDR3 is CATSSTPAGPTDTQYF. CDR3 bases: TGTGCCACCAGCAGCACTCCAGCGGGACCCACAGATACGCAGTATTTT.

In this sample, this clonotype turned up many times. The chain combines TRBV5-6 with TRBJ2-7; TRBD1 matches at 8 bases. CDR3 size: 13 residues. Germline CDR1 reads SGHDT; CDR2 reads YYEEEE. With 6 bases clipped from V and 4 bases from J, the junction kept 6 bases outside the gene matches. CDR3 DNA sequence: TGTGCCAGCACCCGACAGGGGTTGTACGAGCAGTACTTC. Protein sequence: CASTRQGLYEQYF.

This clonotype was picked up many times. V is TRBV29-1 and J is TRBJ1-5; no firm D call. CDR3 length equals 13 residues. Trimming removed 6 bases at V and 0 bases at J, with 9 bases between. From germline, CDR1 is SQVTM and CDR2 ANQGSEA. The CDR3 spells CSVAISSNQPQHF. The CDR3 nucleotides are TGCAGCGTGGCAATAAGTAGCAATCAGCCCCAGCATTTT.